Shown below are 29 T cell receptor beta chains from a single sample sequenced in a study of T cells in Graves' hyperthyroidism and ophthalmopathy. Amplified TCR beta CDR3 regions came from RNA transcripts. RT-PCR in the first round (using the HTBI primer set) targeted the TCR CDR3. TCRdb reanalysed the multiplex PCR reads using MiXCR and keeps one entry per CDR3 protein. The sample gives nearly 750,000 distinct CDR3 sequences, approximately 36% of which show up once; roughly 30% is in the top ten. The sample was blood. These receptors were obtained from a woman in her thirties or forties with Graves' hyperthyroidism.

The chain couples TRBV2 to TRBJ1-1; 8 nucleotides agree with TRBD1. CDR1 is SNHLY and CDR2 is FYNNEI in the germline V gene. This CDR3 spans 13 amino acids. The V gene end was trimmed by 7 bases and the J gene end by 3 bases; junction bases not matched to a gene: 4. CDR3 bases: TGTGCCAGCAAACAGGGGGAGGACACTGAAGCTTTCTTT. The encoded protein is CASKQGEDTEAFF.

This clonotype has more than one count but fewer than ten. Since the CDR3 does not end with the conserved phenylalanine or tryptophan, this likely comes from a read error. The CDR3 loop reads CASSRLAAPGTEAFS. The CDR3 DNA is TGTGCCAGCAGTCGCTTGGCCGCCCCGGGCACTGAAGCTTTCTCT. The rearrangement uses TRBV6-2 or TRBV6-3 and TRBJ1-1; D remains ambiguous. The CDR3 loop spans 15 amino acids. Germline CDR1 is MNHEY and CDR2 is SVGEGT. Trimming took 5 bases from V and 4 from J, leaving 17 bases between them.

At least ten counts were recorded for this clonotype. This chain links TRBV12-3 or TRBV12-4 with TRBJ1-1; D is unresolved. V lost 3 bases and J lost 1, with 12 bases in between. The CDR3 has 15 amino acids. The CDR3 sequence: CASSFRRGPNTEAFF. In DNA, the CDR3 is TGTGCCAGCAGTTTCAGGCGAGGGCCGAACACTGAAGCTTTCTTT.

The CDR3 sequence is CASSLGLMGQPQHF. The CDR3 region has the DNA TGTGCCAGCAGCTTGGGCCTAATGGGCCAGCCCCAGCATTTT. This chain uses TRBV5-6 with TRBJ1-5; D is unclear. V gave up 0 bases and J gave up 7 bases, with 11 bases separating them. Germline V CDR1 and CDR2: SGHDT, YYEEEE. The CDR3 length is 14 residues. The whole variable domain, filled in from reference TRBV5-6 and TRBJ1-5, reads DAGVTQSPTHLIKTRGQQVTLRCSPKSGHDTVSWYQQALGQGPQFIFQYYEEEERQRGNFPDRFSGHQFPNYSSELNVNALLLGDSALYLCASSLGLMGQPQHFGDGTRLSIL.

This clonotype was seen many times. This chain links TRBV7-2 with TRBJ1-2; 9 bases map to TRBD1. Germline trimming cut 5 bases from V and 7 bases from J; bases unmatched to any gene: 8. The CDR3 length is 14 residues. CDR1 and CDR2 (germline): SGHTA, FQGNSA. In DNA, the CDR3 is TGTGCCAGCAGCGATGGGACAGGGAGTAGTGGCTACACCTTC. This codes for CASSDGTGSSGYTF.

This clonotype was found many times. This sequence joins TRBV20-1 and TRBJ2-7; TRBD1 agrees at 8 bases. This CDR3 comprises 13 residues. The V gene's germline CDR1 is DFQATT and CDR2 SNEGSKA (reference sequence). V shed 7 bases, J shed 2 bases, and the junction held 7 bases outside the gene matches. CDR3 in DNA: TGCAGTGGAACGGACAGGGTAACCTACGAGCAGTACTTC. Its translation is CSGTDRVTYEQYF.

This clonotype was seen at least ten times. One end of the junction varies from germline; a read error may be responsible. The V and J genes are TRBV5-1 and TRBJ2-2; perhaps TRBD2 as D (6 bases). In germline, CDR1 is SGHRS, CDR2 YFSETQ. CDR3 size: 14 residues. CDR3 in amino acids: CASSFSGNTGELFF. The CDR3 coding sequence is TGTGCCAGCAGCTTTAGCGGGAACACCGGGGAGCTGTTTTTT.

Turning to this clonotype: One end of the junction varies from germline; a read error may be responsible. V usage is TRBV10-2 and J usage is TRBJ2-7, with 9 bases matching TRBD2. The CDR3 consists of 17 residues. CDR1 WSHSY and CDR2 SAAADI come from the germline V gene. The CDR3 loop reads CASSYSSPSGTFYEQYF. The CDR3 DNA is TGTGCCAGCAGTTACTCATCCCCTAGCGGGACGTTCTACGAGCAGTACTTC.

This clonotype has at least ten counts. The chain employs TRBV19 and TRBJ1-2; D is undetermined. The CDR3 is 13 residues long. From germline, CDR1 is LNHDA and CDR2 SQIVND (reference sequence). V lost 5 bases, J lost 4 bases, and 11 bases lay in between. As DNA, the CDR3 is TGTGCCAGTAGTGCCTCGACTTTCTATGGCTACACCTTC. Translated: CASSASTFYGYTF.

The chain is built from TRBV7-9 and TRBJ2-7; 9 bases are shared with TRBD1. The CDR3 extends over 14 amino acids. Germline-derived CDR1 and CDR2 are SEHNR and FQNEAQ (reference sequence). J gave up 4 bases and V 6 bases, and 7 bases lay outside the gene matches. The CDR3: CASRNTGGGYEQYF. The CDR3 coding sequence is TGTGCCAGCAGAAATACAGGGGGCGGTTACGAGCAGTACTTC.

The count of this clonotype is one. The chain links TRBV20-1 to TRBJ1-5; a weak D match, TRBD1 (6 bases). Germline CDR1 reads DFQATT; CDR2 reads SNEGSKA (reference sequence). Trimming took off 0 bases at V and 6 bases at J, with 18 bases between the two ends. The CDR3 covers 16 residues. The CDR3 DNA reads as TGCAGTGCTAGAGAGGGCAGGGGTTTTTGGGGTCAGCCCCAGCATTTT. Its translation is CSAREGRGFWGQPQHF.

At least ten counts were recorded for this clonotype. The chain is built from TRBV29-1 and TRBJ2-7; the match to TRBD1 covers 9 bases. CDR1 and CDR2 (germline): SQVTM, ANQGSEA. V dropped 7 bases and J dropped 1; count of bases not matched to a gene: 11. This CDR3 contains 15 residues. The CDR3 DNA sequence: TGCAGCGCTAGAGGACAGGGGACCTTTTCCTACGAGCAGTACTTC. It yields the protein CSARGQGTFSYEQYF.

This clonotype was counted ten times or more. This chain connects TRBV7-2 to TRBJ1-5; D is possibly TRBD1 (6 bases). V was cut by 4 bases and J by 0 bases, with 10 bases left in between. This CDR3 spans 15 amino acids. Germline V gene lookup returns CDR1 SGHTA and CDR2 FQGNSA. The CDR3: CASSSWTDSNQPQHF. The CDR3 nucleotides read TGTGCCAGCAGCTCGTGGACAGATAGCAATCAGCCCCAGCATTTT. Variable domain in full (rest from reference TRBV7-2 and TRBJ1-5): GAGVSQSPSNKVTEKGKDVELRCDPISGHTALYWYRQSLGQGLEFLIYFQGNSAPDKSGLPSDRFSAERTGGSVSTLTIQRTQQEDSAVYLCASSSWTDSNQPQHFGDGTRLSIL.

DNA of the CDR3: TGTGCCACCACTCGGACACAACGGGTCGAGCAGTACTTC. Its translation is CATTRTQRVEQYF. This chain connects TRBV28 to TRBJ2-7, with D tentatively TRBD1 (5 bases). The CDR3 extends over 13 amino acids. Trimming cost V 10 bases and J 6 bases, with 19 bases left between them. The germline V gene encodes CDR1 MDHEN and CDR2 SYDVKM.

Points on this clonotype: This clone may be a read error of a much larger clone one base away. The gene calls are TRBV7-2 and TRBJ2-7, with 11 bases identical to TRBD2. The CDR3 has 15 residues. Germline V lookup: CDR1 SGHTA, CDR2 FQGNSA. Here the CDR3 reads CAGSPNSGGVYEQYF. The CDR3 nucleotides read TGTGCCGGCAGCCCGAATAGCGGGGGGGTCTACGAGCAGTACTTC.

The CDR3 here is CSAREVAAEGKETQYF. The CDR3 region has the DNA TGCAGTGCTAGAGAGGTCGCCGCTGAAGGGAAAGAGACCCAGTACTTC. This sequence joins TRBV20-1 and TRBJ2-5; D unresolved. This CDR3 is built from 16 residues. Trimming removed 0 bases at V and 3 bases at J, with 17 bases between. Germline V gene data show CDR1 as DFQATT and CDR2 as SNEGSKA (reference sequence).

This clonotype was counted ten times or more. The J gene is TRBJ1-2, the V gene TRBV11-2, with D possibly TRBD1 on 5 matching bases. Germline V gene sequence: CDR1 SGHAT, CDR2 FQNNGV. CDR3 size: 15 residues. The ends were cut back, 5 bases at V and 4 bases at J, with 17 bases in the middle. This CDR3 reads CASSVLSGALYGYTF. For the CDR3, the DNA is TGTGCCAGCAGCGTCCTTTCCGGGGCACTCTATGGCTACACCTTC.

The chain recombines TRBV19 with TRBJ1-5, with a weak D call TRBD1 (5 bases). V lost 9 bases and J lost 4, with 10 bases in between. The CDR3 is 12 amino acids. In germline, CDR1 is LNHDA, CDR2 SQIVND (reference sequence). In DNA, the CDR3 is TGTGCCAGACCAGGGTATAATCAGCCCCAGCATTTT. Protein sequence: CARPGYNQPQHF.

This clonotype was seen at least ten times. The chain recombines TRBV20-1 with TRBJ2-5; 9 bases map to TRBD2. This CDR3 is built from 14 residues. V was clipped by 5 bases and J by 4 bases; unmatched bases: 8. CDR1 is DFQATT and CDR2 is SNEGSKA in the germline V gene (reference sequence). The CDR3 region is CSAFPPREGETQYF. The CDR3 DNA sequence: TGCAGTGCTTTCCCCCCGCGGGAGGGAGAGACCCAGTACTTC.

This clonotype has only a few counts. Here the CDR3 reads CASSRTDTSNQPQHF. The CDR3 nucleotides read TGTGCCAGTAGCAGGACGGATACTAGCAATCAGCCCCAGCATTTT. The V gene is TRBV19, the J gene TRBJ1-5; D gene unclear. V lost 6 bases to trimming and J lost 0 bases, with 12 bases between them. CDR3 length equals 15 residues. Germline assignment: CDR1 LNHDA and CDR2 SQIVND (reference sequence).

For the CDR3, the DNA is TGCAGCGTTGGTTGGCAGGGATTAACACTCAAGCAGTACTTC. Translating gives CSVGWQGLTLKQYF. The V call is TRBV29-1, the J call TRBJ2-7; D perhaps matches TRBD1 (5 bases). V lost 4 bases and J lost 8, with 21 bases in between. This CDR3 spans 14 amino acids. Germline V CDR1 and CDR2: SQVTM, ANQGSEA.

Concerning this clonotype: A junction boundary mismatches the germline segment, possibly from a read error. This CDR3 is CAISYSGGRIYEQYF. Here the CDR3 DNA reads TGTGCCATCAGTTACTCTGGGGGCAGGATCTACGAGCAGTACTTC. J is TRBJ2-7 and V is TRBV6-5; D is perhaps TRBD1 (6 bases). The CDR3 contains 15 residues. Germline CDR1 reads MNHEY; CDR2 reads SVGAGI.

Turning to this clonotype: A much larger clone lies one base from this, so it may be a read error. V is TRBV12-3 or TRBV12-4 and J is TRBJ2-7, with D unresolved. The CDR3 runs 12 residues. Trimming cost V 6 bases and J 4 bases, with 10 bases left between them. CDR3 sequence: CASSQDMYEQYF. The CDR3 nucleotides read TGTGCCAGCAGCCAAGATATGTACGAGCAGTACTTC.

This clonotype has a count of ten or more. This chain uses TRBV5-5 with TRBJ1-4, with D perhaps TRBD1 (5 bases). Germline values: CDR1 SGHKS, CDR2 YYEKEE (reference sequence). The CDR3 is 15 residues long. V dropped 0 bases and J dropped 5 bases, with 11 bases sitting between them. CDR3 amino acids: CASSLGQGVNEKLFF. CDR3 bases: TGTGCCAGCAGCTTGGGCCAGGGAGTGAATGAAAAACTGTTTTTT.

This clonotype was found a few times. The rearrangement uses TRBV6-2 or TRBV6-3 and TRBJ2-7; D unresolved. V lost 5 bases and J lost 3, with 11 bases in between. CDR3 size: 13 residues. The V gene's germline CDR1 is MNHEY and CDR2 SVGEGT. The chain's CDR3 is CASSREPSYEQYF. The CDR3 coding sequence is TGTGCCAGCAGTCGAGAGCCTAGCTACGAGCAGTACTTC.

This clonotype was seen only a few times. The CDR3 sequence: CASSERLQGELLTLHF. The CDR3 region has the DNA TGTGCCAGCAGTGAGAGACTACAGGGGGAACTACTTACCCTCCACTTT. This chain links TRBV6-6 with TRBJ1-6; 8 nucleotides match TRBD1. Germline V gene lookup returns CDR1 MNHNY and CDR2 SVGAGI (reference sequence). J lost 14 bases, V lost 5 bases, and 17 bases had no gene match. The CDR3 has 16 amino acids.

V and J are TRBV7-2 and TRBJ2-7; D gene uncertain. Germline V gene sequence: CDR1 SGHTA, CDR2 FQGNSA. Trimming took off 2 bases at V and 3 bases at J, with 20 bases between the two ends. The length of the CDR3 is 17 residues. The CDR3, as DNA: TGTGCCAGCAGCTTAACCCCACGGGCTCTCTATGTCTACGAGCAGTACTTC. Protein product: CASSLTPRALYVYEQYF.

As concerns this clonotype: An end of the junction does not agree with germline; a read error may underlie this. This sequence joins TRBV7-9 and TRBJ1-1; D possibly corresponds to TRBD1 (5 bases). This CDR3 has 13 residues. CDR1 is SEHNR and CDR2 is FQNEAQ in the germline V gene (reference sequence). CDR3 protein: CSSSLTGGTEAFF. The CDR3 DNA is TGTTCCAGCAGCTTAACCGGGGGGACTGAAGCTTTCTTT.

V and J are TRBV10-3 and TRBJ2-2; the match to TRBD1 covers 8 bases. Germline V gene lookup returns CDR1 ENHRY and CDR2 SYGVKD. Trimming took 2 bases from V and 6 from J; bases not matched to a gene: 8. The CDR3 loop spans 16 amino acids. CDR3 coding DNA: TGTGCCATCAGTGAGGCAGGGGGCGAAAGGTCCGGGGAGCTGTTTTTT. Translation: CAISEAGGERSGELFF.